The sequence of this TCR beta chain was determined in a study of OX40 agonist ivuxolimab in advanced cancers. Study context: Patients with hepatocellular carcinoma, melanoma, renal cell or head and neck cancer made up the dose-escalation patients. Antecedent anti-PD-1, anti-PD-L1 or anti-CTLA-4 therapy was permissible, with 35% to 40% having received some.

TCRdb's table, derived via immunoSEQ multiplex PCR, lists solely in-frame clones and lacks some. The repertoire has roughly 70,000 clones, roughly 88% of them found once; the top ten carry roughly 8.6%. The CDR3 is 13 residues long. Between the trimmed V and J ends, which lost 5 bases and 10 bases, there was a span of 15 bases. CDR1 and CDR2 (germline): SGHTA, FQGNSA. This receptor was identified in an adult with an advanced solid tumor such as melanoma, head and neck, liver or kidney cancer. Specimen: CD4+ or CD8+ T cells sorted from blood, collected in a trial of the OX40 agonist ivuxolimab. The chain carries TRBV7-2 and TRBJ2-1; D might be TRBD2 (6 bases). CDR3 bases: TGTGCCAGCAGCCGTATGATTCGGGAGGAGCAGTTCTTC. Translating it yields CASSRMIREEQFF.